The clone carrying this TCR beta chain was counted once. What it binds is not known. The record originates from a study of cytomegalovirus exposure and HLA in healthy donors. Study-wide results and limits: One cluster of highly shared sequence variants probably arose as a sequencing artifact. Earlier analysis found most TCR beta V segments productive about 90% or about 30% of the time. Trimming of TCR beta V- and J-genes showed a link, identified in a later analysis, to a missense DCLRE1C variant.

This CDR3 is built from 14 residues. Germline lookup yields CDR1 SNHLY and CDR2 FYNNEI. V was pared by 4 bases and J by 4 bases, with 11 bases between. Primers included in the PCR were 60 Vbeta and 13 Jbeta primers. Generated by immunoSEQ multiplex PCR, the TCRdb table keeps only in-frame clones and is missing some. Here the sample spans 75,000 to 95,000 clones, roughly 71% being singletons. Sequenced material: PBMCs. The sequence was collected from a man aged 50 or older in good health and CMV-seronegative. V is TRBV2 and J is TRBJ2-4, with D maybe TRBD2 (6 bases). The CDR3 protein is CASSVRDSKNIQYF. The CDR3 DNA sequence: TGTGCCAGCAGTGTTCGGGACTCAAAAAACATTCAGTACTTC.